This T cell receptor (beta chain) was sequenced during a study of PD-L1 blockade in urothelial cancer. Study summary: Atezolizumab, begun by patients around 2014, was given at 1,200 mg intravenously every 3 weeks.

The CDR3 contains 15 residues. Trimming took off 3 bases at V and 0 bases at J, with 11 bases between the two ends. Germline V gene data show CDR1 as SGHRS and CDR2 as YFSETQ. The protocol was immunoSEQ multiplex PCR, while the TCRdb copy is restricted to in-frame clones and leaves out a portion. Of about 90,000 clones in the sample, approximately 91% were seen once. Sequenced here: PBMCs, sampled around atezolizumab (anti-PD-L1) treatment. The sequence derives from a man aged 55 to 69 with urothelial cancer. The rearrangement links TRBV5-1 to TRBJ2-3; D is ambiguous. CDR3 nucleotide sequence: TGCGCCAGCAGCTCCCATCGGTCTAGCACAGATACGCAGTATTTT. Its protein is CASSSHRSSTDTQYF. The full variable domain, with the rest looked up from reference TRBV5-1 and TRBJ2-3, is KAGVTQTPRYLIKTRGQQVTLSCSPISGHRSVSWYQQTPGQGLQFLFEYFSETQRNKGNFPGRFSGRQFSNSRSEMNVSTLELGDSALYLCASSSHRSSTDTQYFGPGTRLTVL.